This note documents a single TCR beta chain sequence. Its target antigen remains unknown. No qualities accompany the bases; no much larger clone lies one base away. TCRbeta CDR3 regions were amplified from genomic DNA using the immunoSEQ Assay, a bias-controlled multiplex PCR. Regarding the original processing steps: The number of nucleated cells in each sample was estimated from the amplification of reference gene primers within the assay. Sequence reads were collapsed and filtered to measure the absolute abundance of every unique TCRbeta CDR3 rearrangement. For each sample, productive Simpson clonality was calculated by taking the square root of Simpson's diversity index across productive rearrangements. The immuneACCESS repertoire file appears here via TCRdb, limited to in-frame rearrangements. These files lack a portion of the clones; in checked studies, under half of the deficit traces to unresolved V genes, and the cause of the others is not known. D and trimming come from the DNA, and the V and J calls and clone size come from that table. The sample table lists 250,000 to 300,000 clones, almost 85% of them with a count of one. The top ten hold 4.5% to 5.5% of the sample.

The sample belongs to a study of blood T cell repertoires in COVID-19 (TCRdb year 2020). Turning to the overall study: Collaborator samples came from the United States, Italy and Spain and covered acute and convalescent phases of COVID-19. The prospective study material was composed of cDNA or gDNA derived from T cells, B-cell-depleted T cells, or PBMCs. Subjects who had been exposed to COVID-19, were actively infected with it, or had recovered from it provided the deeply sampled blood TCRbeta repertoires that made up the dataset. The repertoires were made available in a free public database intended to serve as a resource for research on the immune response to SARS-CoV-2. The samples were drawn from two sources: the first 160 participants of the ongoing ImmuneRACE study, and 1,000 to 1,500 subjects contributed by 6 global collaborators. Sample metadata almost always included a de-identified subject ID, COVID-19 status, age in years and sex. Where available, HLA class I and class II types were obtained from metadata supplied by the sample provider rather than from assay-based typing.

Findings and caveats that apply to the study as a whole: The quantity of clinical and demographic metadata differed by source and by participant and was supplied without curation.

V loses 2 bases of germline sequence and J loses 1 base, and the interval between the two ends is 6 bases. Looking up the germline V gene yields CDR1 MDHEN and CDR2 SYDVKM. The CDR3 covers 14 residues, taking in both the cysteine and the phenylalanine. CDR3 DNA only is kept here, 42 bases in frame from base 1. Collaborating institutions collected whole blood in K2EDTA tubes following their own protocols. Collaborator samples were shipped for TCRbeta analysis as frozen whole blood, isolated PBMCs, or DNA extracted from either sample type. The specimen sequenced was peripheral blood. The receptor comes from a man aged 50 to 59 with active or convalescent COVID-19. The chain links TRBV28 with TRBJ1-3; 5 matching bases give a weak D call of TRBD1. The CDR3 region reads CASSLTGSGNTIYF. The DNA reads TGTGCCAGCAGTTTAACAGGATCTGGAAACACCATATATTTT.